A single sample is the source of the 15 T cell receptor beta chains below, sequenced in a study of shared clonotypes between healthy human individuals. Generated by immunoSEQ multiplex PCR, the TCRdb table keeps only in-frame clones and is missing some. The sample shows roughly 2 million clones, 95% of them seen only once. Material for sequencing was naive CD4+ T cells sorted from blood. Regarding subset: CD45RA+ positively selected. These receptors were collected from a man aged 18 to 30 in good health.

The chain carries TRBV27 and TRBJ1-1; 7 bases match TRBD1. CDR3 size: 14 residues. Germline V gene sequence: CDR1 MNHEY, CDR2 SMNVEV (reference sequence). V gave up 8 bases and J gave up 8 bases; unmatched junction bases: 14. CDR3 nucleotides: TGTGCCAGCGGGGACCGGGACAGACTGTTAGAAGCTTTCTTT. This sequence encodes CASGDRDRLLEAFF.

V gene TRBV6-1 combines with J gene TRBJ2-2, with D maybe TRBD1 (5 bases). CDR1 is MNHNS, CDR2 SASEGT, per germline. The CDR3 totals 14 residues. V lost 6 bases to trimming and J lost 6 bases, with 14 bases between them. In nucleotides, the CDR3 is TGTGCCAGCAGCCTGGGGCCGTCACCCGGGGAGCTGTTTTTT. Translation: CASSLGPSPGELFF.

The CDR3: CASSPYTGREQETQYF. CDR3 DNA sequence: TGTGCCAGCTCGCCCTATACGGGGCGCGAGCAAGAGACCCAGTACTTC. The J gene is TRBJ2-5, the V gene TRBV18; D is possibly TRBD1 or TRBD2 (5 bases each). The CDR3 sequence is 16 residues long. V was cut by 6 bases and J by 2 bases, with 19 bases left in between. Germline CDR1 reads KGHSH; CDR2 reads LQKENI.

The V gene is TRBV10-3, the J gene TRBJ2-1; a possible D gene is TRBD1 (5 bases). V was cut by 3 bases and J by 5 bases, with 14 bases left in between. The CDR3 length is 15 residues. CDR1 and CDR2 from the germline V gene are ENHRY and SYGVKD. The CDR3 DNA sequence: TGTGCCATCAGTGAAGGGGTACCGAAAAACAATGAGCAGTTCTTC. Translation: CAISEGVPKNNEQFF.

Concerning this clone: Other nucleotide sequences in the sample specify the same CDR3. This sequence joins TRBV30 and TRBJ1-5, with D perhaps matching TRBD1 (5 bases). Germline values: CDR1 GTSNPN, CDR2 SVGIG (reference sequence). The V gene lost 0 bases and the J gene lost 3 bases, with 12 bases spanning the gap. This CDR3 region has 15 residues. The chain's CDR3 is CAWSVPGTLNQPQHF. CDR3 nucleotides: TGTGCCTGGAGTGTACCAGGGACCCTCAATCAGCCCCAGCATTTT.

J is TRBJ2-7 and V is TRBV2; 7 bases line up with TRBD1. Germline CDR1 is SNHLY and CDR2 is FYNNEI. V shed 2 bases and J 0 bases; nucleotides not matched to a gene: 1. The CDR3 is made up of 14 amino acids. The CDR3 sequence: CASSEHRGSYEQYF. CDR3 nucleotide sequence: TGTGCCAGCAGTGAACACAGGGGCTCCTACGAGCAGTACTTC. The variable domain in full, completed from reference TRBV2 and TRBJ2-7, reads EPEVTQTPSHQVTQMGQEVILRCVPISNHLYFYWYRQILGQKVEFLVSFYNNEISEKSEIFDDQFSVERPDGSNFTLKIRSTKLEDSAMYFCASSEHRGSYEQYFGPGTRLTVT.

The chain combines TRBV28 with TRBJ1-6, with a possible D match to TRBD1 (5 bases). V lost 7 bases to trimming and J lost 10 bases, with 17 bases between them. The CDR3 consists of 14 residues. Per germline, CDR1 MDHEN and CDR2 SYDVKM. CDR3 nucleotide sequence: TGTGCCAGCATGAGCGCAACAAAGGGGTCACCCCTCCACTTT. It is translated as CASMSATKGSPLHF.

The V call is TRBV15, the J call TRBJ1-5, with D hard to call. The V and J ends lost 0 bases and 6 bases respectively, with 12 bases between them. The CDR3 runs to 15 residues. Germline assignment: CDR1 LNHNV and CDR2 YYDKDF (reference sequence). CDR3 amino acids: CATSRDPLTGQPQHF. For the CDR3, the DNA is TGTGCCACCAGCAGAGATCCACTGACGGGTCAGCCCCAGCATTTT. Drawing the rest from reference TRBV15 and TRBJ1-5, the complete variable domain is DAMVIQNPRYQVTQFGKPVTLSCSQTLNHNVMYWYQQKSSQAPKLLFHYYDKDFNNEADTPDNFQSRRPNTSFCFLDIRSPGLGDTAMYLCATSRDPLTGQPQHFGDGTRLSIL.

The chain is built from TRBV28 and TRBJ2-5, with 13 bases that match TRBD2. V lost 5 bases, J lost 5 bases, and 8 bases stayed unmatched. The CDR3 spans 16 residues. The germline gives CDR1 MDHEN, CDR2 SYDVKM. The CDR3 sequence is CASSRTSGRQWETQYF. CDR3 sequence (DNA): TGTGCCAGCAGTCGGACTAGCGGGAGACAGTGGGAGACCCAGTACTTC.

V is TRBV6-5 and J is TRBJ1-1; TRBD1 agrees at 7 bases. This CDR3 contains 16 residues. With 2 bases clipped from V and 1 base from J, the junction kept 7 bases outside the gene matches. The V gene's germline CDR1 is MNHEY and CDR2 SVGAGI. Here the CDR3 DNA reads TGTGCCAGCAGTTACGGTTCCCGGACAGGGAACACTGAAGCTTTCTTT. It encodes CASSYGSRTGNTEAFF.

This clone was counted a single time. Within the sample, other DNA sequences also encode this same CDR3. The chain uses TRBV2 and TRBJ2-3; 10 nucleotides line up with TRBD2. The trim removed 6 bases at V and 2 bases at J, leaving 5 bases unmatched. Per the germline V gene, CDR1 is SNHLY and CDR2 is FYNNEI. CDR3 length equals 15 residues. CDR3 nucleotides: TGTGCCAGCAGAACTAGCGGGGCCAACACAGATACGCAGTATTTT. This codes for CASRTSGANTDTQYF.

V gene TRBV19 combines with J gene TRBJ1-2; 7 positions agree with TRBD1. This CDR3 region has 15 residues. CDR1 is LNHDA and CDR2 is SQIVND in the germline V gene (reference sequence). V dropped 6 bases and J dropped 3; count of bases not matched to a gene: 10. The CDR3 sequence is CASRRAGGPHYGYTF. The CDR3 DNA is TGTGCCAGTAGGAGGGCAGGGGGGCCGCACTATGGCTACACCTTC.

This clone is a singleton in its sample. The rearrangement links TRBV25-1 to TRBJ2-7; 9 nucleotides match TRBD1. Trimming took 7 bases from V and 5 from J; bases not matched to a gene: 3. This CDR3 has 12 residues. In germline, CDR1 is MGHDK, CDR2 SYGVNS. CDR3 sequence: CASTDRGHEQYF. The CDR3 region has the DNA TGTGCCAGCACGGACAGGGGACACGAGCAGTACTTC.

This clone was seen a single time. This chain joins TRBV28 and TRBJ1-5; D unresolved. Trimming cost V 2 bases and J 7 bases, with 12 bases left between them. Germline assignment: CDR1 MDHEN and CDR2 SYDVKM. This CDR3 is built from 14 residues. The CDR3 DNA follows: TGTGCCAGCAGTTTAGTGGGGAAAGAGCAGCCCCAGCATTTT. Translation: CASSLVGKEQPQHF.

The chain couples TRBV28 to TRBJ1-4; the D gene is possibly TRBD1 (5 bases). CDR3 length equals 13 residues. In germline, CDR1 is MDHEN, CDR2 SYDVKM. With 11 bases removed from V and 3 bases from J, the gap between germline ends came to 13 bases. Here the CDR3 reads CAGTSGPNEKLFF. CDR3 sequence (DNA): TGTGCCGGGACCTCCGGGCCTAATGAAAAACTGTTTTTT. The variable domain in full, completed from reference TRBV28 and TRBJ1-4, reads DVKVTQSSRYLVKRTGEKVFLECVQDMDHENMFWYRQDPGLGLRLIYFSYDVKMKEKGDIPEGYSVSREKKERFSLILESASTNQTSMYLCAGTSGPNEKLFFGSGTQLSVL.